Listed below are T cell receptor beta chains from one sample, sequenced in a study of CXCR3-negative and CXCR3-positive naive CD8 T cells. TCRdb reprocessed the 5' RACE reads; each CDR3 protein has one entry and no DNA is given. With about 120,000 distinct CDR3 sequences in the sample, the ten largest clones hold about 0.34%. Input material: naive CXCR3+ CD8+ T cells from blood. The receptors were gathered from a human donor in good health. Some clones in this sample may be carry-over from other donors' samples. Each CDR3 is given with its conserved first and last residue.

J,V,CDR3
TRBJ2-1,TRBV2,CAIYRSKQQFF
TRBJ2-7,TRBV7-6,CASSPVGLEPDEQYF
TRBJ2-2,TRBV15,CATSTGQGANTGELFF
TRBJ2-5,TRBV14,CASSQAPIDQGLGSSETQYF
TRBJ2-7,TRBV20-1,CSASPLRTVEQYF
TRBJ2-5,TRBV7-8,CASSLVQPSGSPLLETQYF
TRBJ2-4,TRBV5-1,CASSLGLGKNIQYF
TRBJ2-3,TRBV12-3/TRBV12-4,CASSASGTSGIFYTQYF
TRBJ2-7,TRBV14,CASSQASYEQYF
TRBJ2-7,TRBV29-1,CSVEFLTEGNEQYF
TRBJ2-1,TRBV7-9,CASSLGSSSYNEQFF
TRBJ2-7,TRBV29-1,CSVESEVTYEQYF
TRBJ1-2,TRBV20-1,CSARPKGQGFYGYTF
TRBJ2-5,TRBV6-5,CASSTGTVQETQYF
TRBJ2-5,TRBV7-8,CASSFPVGWGQETQYF
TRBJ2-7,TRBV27,CASSEGTGRRNEQYF